These 2 T cell receptor beta chains came from one sample sequenced in a study of beta chain features in type 1 diabetes. The study reverse transcribed the entire isolated RNA, so it sequenced expressed TCRB transcripts. Profiled with immunoSEQ multiplex PCR; TCRdb holds only in-frame clones, not every one. The repertoire holds more than 300,000 clones, 7.5% to 9% seen once, with less than 0.45% in the top ten. Input material: central memory CD4+ T cells from blood. The receptors come from a woman aged 18-29 years in good health.

V and J are TRBV19 and TRBJ2-5; TRBD2 is a possible D gene (6 bases). The CDR3 totals 14 residues. CDR1 and CDR2 from the germline V gene are LNHDA and SQIVND (reference sequence). Trimming took 6 bases from V and 3 from J, leaving 14 bases between them. The CDR3: CASRGTGDKETQYF. In DNA, the CDR3 is TGTGCCAGTAGGGGGACGGGAGACAAAGAGACCCAGTACTTC.

This clone was recorded a few times. The V and J genes are TRBV10-3 and TRBJ1-2; no clear D. This CDR3 comprises 14 residues. In germline, CDR1 is ENHRY, CDR2 SYGVKD. The V gene lost 0 bases and the J gene lost 7 bases, with 12 bases spanning the gap. CDR3 sequence: CAISESMGFRGYTF. The CDR3 DNA follows: TGTGCCATCAGTGAGTCGATGGGTTTCCGTGGCTACACCTTC.